These 17 T cell receptor beta chains originate from one sample sequenced in a study of blood T cell repertoires in COVID-19. The repertoire was sequenced with immunoSEQ multiplex PCR; TCRdb's copy has only in-frame clones and lacks some. Of fewer than 200,000 clones listed, 90% to 95% are singletons. The material sequenced was peripheral blood. These receptors all come from a woman in her forties or fifties with acute or convalescent COVID-19.

The chain links TRBV2 to TRBJ1-2; the D gene is possibly TRBD1 (5 bases). From germline, CDR1 is SNHLY and CDR2 FYNNEI. The CDR3 has 14 amino acids. V lost 5 bases and J 4 bases, leaving 14 bases between the germline ends. The chain's CDR3 is CASSTGGAAYGYTF. In nucleotides, the CDR3 is TGTGCCAGCAGTACCGGAGGGGCGGCCTATGGCTACACCTTC. Drawing the rest from reference TRBV2 and TRBJ1-2, the complete variable domain is EPEVTQTPSHQVTQMGQEVILRCVPISNHLYFYWYRQILGQKVEFLVSFYNNEISEKSEIFDDQFSVERPDGSNFTLKIRSTKLEDSAMYFCASSTGGAAYGYTFGSGTRLTVV.

The genes are TRBV2 and TRBJ2-1, with 9 bases aligning to TRBD2. Germline CDR1 SNHLY, CDR2 FYNNEI. J gave up 2 bases and V 0 bases, and 2 bases lay outside the gene matches. The CDR3 consists of 16 residues. The CDR3 loop reads CASSEASSGTYNEQFF. Here the CDR3 DNA reads TGTGCCAGCAGTGAAGCATCTAGCGGGACCTACAATGAGCAGTTCTTC.

CDR3 sequence reads: CASSIGFRGRSNQPQHF. CDR3 DNA sequence: TGTGCCAGTAGTATCGGGTTCAGGGGGCGAAGCAATCAGCCCCAGCATTTT. This chain uses TRBV19 with TRBJ1-5, with 8 bases matching TRBD1. Trimming removed 3 bases from V and 1 base from J; junction bases left unmatched: 8. The CDR3 spans 17 residues. Germline values: CDR1 LNHDA, CDR2 SQIVND (reference sequence). The variable domain in full, completed from reference TRBV19 and TRBJ1-5, reads DGGITQSPKYLFRKEGQNVTLSCEQNLNHDAMYWYRQDPGQGLRLIYYSQIVNDFQKGDIAEGYSVSREKKESFPLTVTSAQKNPTAFYLCASSIGFRGRSNQPQHFGDGTRLSIL.

This chain links TRBV28 with TRBJ2-7, with D hard to call. The germline V gene encodes CDR1 MDHEN and CDR2 SYDVKM. V shed 4 bases and J shed 4 bases, with 14 bases lying between them. This CDR3 has 14 residues. CDR3 loop: CASSSLQSRYEQYF. The CDR3 nucleotides are TGTGCCAGCAGTTCCCTTCAAAGTCGGTACGAGCAGTACTTC.

The gene calls are TRBV14 and TRBJ2-7; D might be TRBD1 (6 bases). V dropped 1 base and J dropped 8 bases, with 18 bases sitting between them. From germline, CDR1 is SGHDN and CDR2 FVKESK. The CDR3 totals 15 residues. The CDR3 here is CASSQATGKTLQQYF. The DNA for the CDR3 is TGTGCCAGCAGCCAAGCCACAGGGAAAACCCTACAGCAGTACTTC.

Only one count was recorded for this clone. The chain uses TRBV5-1 and TRBJ1-1; D is perhaps TRBD1 (5 bases). CDR1 is SGHRS, CDR2 YFSETQ, per germline. V was trimmed by 5 bases and J by 1 base, leaving 15 bases between them. The CDR3 loop spans 15 amino acids. The CDR3 sequence is CASRLYGTRNTEAFF. Here the CDR3 DNA reads TGCGCCAGCAGGTTATACGGGACTCGGAACACTGAAGCTTTCTTT.

The chain employs TRBV29-1 and TRBJ2-7; TRBD1 agrees at 7 bases. There are 12 residues in the CDR3. CDR1 is SQVTM and CDR2 is ANQGSEA in the germline V gene. Unmatched junction bases numbered 3, after V lost 5 bases and J lost 2 bases. CDR3 in DNA: TGCAGCGTTTTCGACAGGGCCTACGAGCAGTACTTC. Amino acids: CSVFDRAYEQYF.

The chain recombines TRBV12-3 or TRBV12-4 with TRBJ2-1; D might be TRBD2 (6 bases). This CDR3 spans 12 amino acids. The V end was cut by 6 bases, the J end by 9 bases, with 12 bases between. CDR3 protein: CASSLGGSEQFF. The CDR3 DNA is TGTGCCAGCAGCTTGGGGGGAAGTGAGCAGTTCTTC.

This chain joins TRBV24-1 and TRBJ2-1; 7 bases line up with TRBD2. Trimming removed 9 bases from V and 4 bases from J; junction bases left unmatched: 11. Germline V gene sequence: CDR1 KGHDR, CDR2 SFDVKD. The CDR3 extends over 15 amino acids. CDR3 loop: CATLGLVLVYNEQFF. Written as DNA, the CDR3 is TGTGCCACCCTAGGACTAGTCTTGGTTTACAATGAGCAGTTCTTC.

The chain uses TRBV6-6 and TRBJ2-7; TRBD1 agrees at 7 bases. Germline V gives CDR1 MNHNY, CDR2 SVGAGI (reference sequence). CDR3 length: 14 amino acids. Trimming cost V 6 bases and J 3 bases; bases outside gene matches: 8. CDR3 residues: CASRRTRDSYEQYF. CDR3 in DNA: TGTGCCAGCAGACGTACCCGGGACAGCTACGAGCAGTACTTC.

The gene calls are TRBV28 and TRBJ1-3; no definite D call. V was cut by 9 bases and J by 4 bases, with 19 bases left in between. Germline lookup yields CDR1 MDHEN and CDR2 SYDVKM. This CDR3 spans 15 amino acids. The CDR3 reads CASRTGTFSGNTIYF. CDR3 in DNA: TGTGCCAGTAGGACTGGAACCTTTTCGGGAAACACCATATATTTT.

The V gene is TRBV27, the J gene TRBJ2-3; possible D gene TRBD1, 6 bases. Germline values: CDR1 MNHEY, CDR2 SMNVEV (reference sequence). The CDR3 is made up of 15 amino acids. Deletions cut 7 bases from V and 2 bases from J, with 16 bases between. The CDR3 sequence: CASNLGRGDTDTQYF. For the CDR3, the DNA is TGTGCCAGCAACTTGGGCAGGGGAGACACAGATACGCAGTATTTT.

The rearrangement links TRBV9 to TRBJ2-2; TRBD2 is a possible D gene (6 bases). The CDR3 sequence is 14 residues long. V lost 7 bases and J lost 2, with 12 bases in between. Looked up from germline, CDR1 is SGDLS and CDR2 is YYNGEE. In DNA form, the CDR3 reads TGTGCCAGCCGGCGGGGTAGAAACACCGGGGAGCTGTTTTTT. It specifies CASRRGRNTGELFF.

This rearrangement joins TRBV30 to TRBJ1-2; TRBD1 is a possible D gene (6 bases). V was trimmed by 5 bases and J by 8 bases, leaving 15 bases between them. This CDR3 region has 12 residues. Germline CDR1 is GTSNPN and CDR2 is SVGIG (reference sequence). The CDR3 nucleotides are TGTGCCTGGGACCTCCAGGGGATCGGCTACACCTTC. This encodes CAWDLQGIGYTF.

The V gene is TRBV2, the J gene TRBJ1-1, with D unclear. The V end lost 9 bases, the J end lost 1 base, and 18 bases lay between the germline ends. CDR1 SNHLY and CDR2 FYNNEI come from the germline V gene. The CDR3 is 15 residues long. The CDR3 nucleotides read TGTGCCAGTCGAAGAGAAGGGAGCGGGAACACTGAAGCTTTCTTT. Protein: CASRREGSGNTEAFF.

V usage is TRBV5-6 and J usage is TRBJ2-1; 10 nucleotides match TRBD1. The trim removed 0 bases at V and 8 bases at J, leaving 8 bases unmatched. The CDR3 runs 16 residues. CDR1 and CDR2 from the germline V gene are SGHDT and YYEEEE. The CDR3 bases are TGTGCCAGCAGCTTGGCGGGACAGGGGATAATCGATGAGCAGTTCTTC. Amino acids: CASSLAGQGIIDEQFF.

V usage is TRBV28 and J usage is TRBJ2-1; 7 bases are shared with TRBD1. Germline loops: CDR1 MDHEN, CDR2 SYDVKM. The CDR3 covers 16 residues. V was clipped by 2 bases and J by 0 bases; unmatched bases: 4. CDR3: CASSLPGQSSYNEQFF. The CDR3 DNA reads as TGTGCCAGCAGTTTACCGGGACAGAGCTCCTACAATGAGCAGTTCTTC.